Sequencing of this T cell receptor beta chain was carried out in a study of blood T cell repertoires in COVID-19 (dated by TCRdb to 2018 to 2020). As for the study more broadly: The collaborator samples originated in the United States, Italy and Spain and spanned the acute and convalescent phases of COVID-19. The material from the prospective study consisted of cDNA or gDNA derived from T cells, B-cell-depleted T cells, or PBMCs. Subjects who had been exposed to COVID-19, were actively infected with it, or had recovered from it provided the deeply sampled blood TCRbeta repertoires that made up the dataset. The repertoires were released in a freely available public database intended as a resource for research on the immune response to SARS-CoV-2. The samples were drawn from two sources: the first 160 participants of the ongoing ImmuneRACE study, and fewer than 1,500 subjects contributed by 6 global collaborators. The sample metadata nearly always contained a de-identified subject ID, COVID-19 status, age in years and sex. Where available, HLA class I and class II types were taken from metadata supplied by the sample provider and were not determined by assay-based typing.

Comment on this clone: Its cognate antigen has yet to be identified. No much larger clone is present one base from it, and per-base qualities are unavailable.

Each collaborating institution followed its own protocols to collect whole blood in K2EDTA tubes. Collaborator samples were shipped for TCRbeta analysis as frozen whole blood, isolated PBMCs, or DNA extracted from either sample type. The immunoSEQ Assay, a bias-controlled multiplex PCR, was used to amplify TCRbeta CDR3 regions from genomic DNA. The authors processed their data as follows. The number of nucleated cells in each sample was estimated by amplification of reference gene primers within the assay. To quantify the absolute abundance of each unique TCRbeta CDR3 rearrangement, sequence reads were collapsed and filtered. For each sample, productive Simpson clonality was calculated as the square root of Simpson's diversity index across productive rearrangements. TCRdb retrieved this table from immuneACCESS and kept in-frame rearrangements only. Not all clones are present; in checked studies, unresolved V genes account for under half, and no reason is known for the remainder. The DNA was the basis for D and trimming; V, J and clone size are from that table. The sample records under 200,000 clones, approximately 87% of which are singletons. 3.7% of the sample comes from the top ten.

Summary of the overall study and its limitations: The quantity of clinical and demographic metadata differed by source and by participant and was supplied without curation.

Material: peripheral blood. This clonotype originated in a man younger than 30 with active or convalescent COVID-19.

The sequence in DNA is TGTGCCAGCAGAGCGAGGACTAGCGGGGAAGAGACCCAGTACTTC. Translated, it gives CASRARTSGEETQYF. This receptor chain uses TRBV2 and TRBJ2-5, with TRBD2 identical over 12 junction bases. For this chain, trimming is 6 bases at the V end and 3 bases at the J end, and the number of junction bases without a gene match is 5. From its cysteine to its phenylalanine, the CDR3 spans 15 amino acids. Just the 45-base CDR3 DNA is kept, in frame starting at base 1. According to the germline V gene, CDR1 reads SNHLY and CDR2 reads FYNNEI.